This T cell receptor (beta chain) was recorded in a study of OX40 agonist ivuxolimab in advanced cancers. Across the study: Clinicians treated patients with ivuxolimab, an agonistic anti-OX40 (CD134) antibody. Of the patients, three showed partial responses, one with hepatocellular carcinoma and two with cutaneous melanoma.

TCRdb keeps only in-frame clones here, not all; method: immunoSEQ multiplex PCR. This table has under 80,000 clones, about four fifths appearing once. Germline V CDR1 and CDR2: LNHDA, SQIVND (reference sequence). This CDR3 has 15 amino acids. Trimming pared 3 bases from V and 2 bases from J, leaving 8 bases between. The clonotype originates from an adult with an advanced solid tumor such as melanoma, head and neck, liver or kidney cancer. The V and J genes are TRBV19 and TRBJ1-6; D remains unclear. The sample was CD4+ or CD8+ T cells sorted from blood, taken in a trial of the OX40 agonist ivuxolimab. DNA of the CDR3: TGTGCCAGTAGTATTTCGAACCCCTATAATTCACCCCTCCACTTT. It specifies CASSISNPYNSPLHF.